The rows below give T cell receptor beta chains drawn from one sample of a study of identical twins. One entry per CDR3 protein, called by TCRdb with MiXCR from the 5' RACE reads. The table records 350,000 to 450,000 distinct CDR3 sequences, about 18% of them present only once. The sequenced sample was naive T cells sorted from blood. These receptors all come from a man aged 50 or older in good health. The conserved cysteine and the conserved F or W are not part of the CDR3 here.

j_call v_call cdr3_aa
TRBJ2-5 TRBV5-1 ASSLQGTETQY
TRBJ2-1 TRBV28 ASKVRRRTNEQF
TRBJ2-7 TRBV20-1 SARSPSEQY
TRBJ2-7 TRBV20-1 SARGGSSYEQY
TRBJ2-3 TRBV11-2 ASSLNPGSSTDTQY
TRBJ2-1 TRBV4-2 ASSQLAGVAHEQF
TRBJ2-2 TRBV15 ATSPEQGTGELF
TRBJ2-5 TRBV12-3/TRBV12-4 ASSLCGGGRKTQY
TRBJ2-5 TRBV9 ASSPGQGAFTNQETQY
TRBJ2-3 TRBV15 ATSRAGYLGTDTQY
TRBJ2-2 TRBV4-3 ASSQRRGRLTGELF
TRBJ2-1 TRBV6-5 ASSYLGERSYNEQF
TRBJ1-2 TRBV4-3 ASSQMGYGYT
TRBJ2-2 TRBV10-3 AIRPGGNTGELF
TRBJ1-3 TRBV12-3/TRBV12-4 ASTRDRGSGNTIY
TRBJ2-7 TRBV20-1 SASYISRYEQY
TRBJ2-7 TRBV9 ASSATGLREQY
TRBJ2-7 TRBV20-1 SARDQPLEYEQY
TRBJ2-7 TRBV5-6 ASSLIGTDYEQY
TRBJ2-5 TRBV5-1 ASSNREAGRQETQY
TRBJ2-3 TRBV5-1 ASRPGGADTQY
TRBJ1-2 TRBV5-1 ASSLDRGWTAGYT
TRBJ1-2 TRBV12-3/TRBV12-4 ASSLGGAYYGYT
TRBJ1-5 TRBV7-2 ASSLRTGSNQPQH
TRBJ2-6 TRBV5-6 ASSSVGTGGTGANVLT
TRBJ2-3 TRBV18 ASSLGTVGTDTQY
TRBJ1-1 TRBV29-1 SVGRGDEAF
TRBJ1-5 TRBV20-1 SAQGNNQPQH
TRBJ2-3 TRBV3-1 ASSRPSLAGDDTQY
TRBJ2-3 TRBV10-3 AIRGQEPTDTQY
TRBJ2-7 TRBV5-1 ASSLGSGPTYEQY
TRBJ2-1 TRBV6-1 ASKSGGRYNEQF
TRBJ2-7 TRBV6-1 ASSVGTLYEQY
TRBJ2-3 TRBV5-1 ASSAAGGQLTDTQY
TRBJ2-7 TRBV20-1 SARFGGSYEQY
TRBJ2-7 TRBV24-1 ATSSSETYEQY
TRBJ1-6 TRBV3-1 ASSQTGGTTVTELYNSPLH
TRBJ2-7 TRBV7-2 ASSLAQGNMDEQY
TRBJ2-3 TRBV20-1 SASKGYTQY
TRBJ2-3 TRBV20-1 SAPSGGTDTQY
TRBJ1-5 TRBV7-9 ASSPNLRSQH